This paragraph covers one T cell receptor beta chain sequence. Its target is unknown. The sequenced template was cDNA made from the entire isolated RNA. The method was immunoSEQ multiplex PCR; TCRdb's version includes in-frame clones alone and lacks a portion of them. The sample records tens of thousands of clones, 40% to 65% being singletons. One heparinised draw, averaging about 110 mL, was taken per donor. The sample belongs to a study of beta chain features in type 1 diabetes. General study results and limits: The study found moderately but significantly shorter TCRB CDR3s in all four CD4+ subsets of Type 1 diabetes patients. In comparison with healthy donors, patients had naive, central memory and Treg TCRB repertoires that appeared more similar.

Germline V gene sequence: CDR1 SQVTM, CDR2 ANQGSEA. V was pared by 2 bases and J by 3 bases, with 11 bases between. This CDR3 has 13 amino acids. This sequence joins TRBV29-1 and TRBJ2-7; no clear D gene. This clonotype was sampled from a middle-aged woman with type 1 diabetes. Sequences were obtained from Tregs from blood. DNA of the CDR3: TGCAGCGTTGAATCACCTCCCGGCTACGAGCAGTACTTC. Translating gives CSVESPPGYEQYF.